The entry below gives a single TCR beta chain sequence along with its context. In the original processing: Using reference gene primer amplification, nucleated cell counts were estimated. Generated by immunoSEQ multiplex PCR, the TCRdb table keeps only in-frame clones and is missing some. V, J and clone size reflect that table, while D and trimming were determined from the DNA. Of about 250,000 clones listed, roughly 86% are singletons. These data are taken from a study of blood T cell repertoires in COVID-19. The overall study: Material from acute and convalescent COVID-19 was sourced from the United States, Italy and Spain.

In Seattle, patients joined the study during active infection and were tracked longitudinally. The V end was cut by 3 bases, the J end by 1 base, with 17 bases between. The V gene's germline CDR1 is SGHNT and CDR2 YYREEE (reference sequence). The CDR3 extends over 17 amino acids. The sequencing input was peripheral blood. The rearrangement links TRBV5-4 to TRBJ2-1, with TRBD2 as a possible D gene (7 bases). The TCR comes from a woman older than 75 with COVID-19, enrolled during active disease. This CDR3 is CASSSGGIGQSYNEQFF. The CDR3 DNA reads TGTGCCAGCAGCTCGGGGGGTATTGGACAGTCCTACAATGAGCAGTTCTTC.